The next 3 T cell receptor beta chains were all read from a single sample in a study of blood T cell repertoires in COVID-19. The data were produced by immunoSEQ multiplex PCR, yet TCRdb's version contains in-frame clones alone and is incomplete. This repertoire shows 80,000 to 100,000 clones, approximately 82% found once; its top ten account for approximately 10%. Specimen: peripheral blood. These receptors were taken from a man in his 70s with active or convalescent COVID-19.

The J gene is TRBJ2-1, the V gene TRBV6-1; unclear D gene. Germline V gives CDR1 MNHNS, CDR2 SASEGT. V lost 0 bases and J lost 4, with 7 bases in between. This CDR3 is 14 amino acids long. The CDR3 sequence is CASSEALQYNEQFF. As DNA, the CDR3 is TGTGCCAGCAGTGAAGCGCTCCAGTACAATGAGCAGTTCTTC.

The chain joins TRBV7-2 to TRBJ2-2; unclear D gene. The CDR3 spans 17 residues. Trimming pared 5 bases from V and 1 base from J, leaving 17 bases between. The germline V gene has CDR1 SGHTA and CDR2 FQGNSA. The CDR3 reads CASSPRTLILNTGELFF. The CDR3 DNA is TGTGCCAGCAGCCCCCGCACCTTAATACTGAACACCGGGGAGCTGTTTTTT.

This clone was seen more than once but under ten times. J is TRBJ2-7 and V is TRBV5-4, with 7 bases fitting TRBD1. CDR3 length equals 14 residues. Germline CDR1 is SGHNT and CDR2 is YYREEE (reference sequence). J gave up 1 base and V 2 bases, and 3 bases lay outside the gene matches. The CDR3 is CASSLQGNSYEQYF. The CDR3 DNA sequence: TGTGCCAGCAGCTTACAGGGGAATTCCTACGAGCAGTACTTC.